Listed here is a single TCR beta chain. The target of this receptor is not known. No base quality information exists; no much larger clone differs at one position. This sample is drawn from a study of technical replicates of blood from a few donors (dated by TCRdb to the late 2010s). The library relied on the immunoSEQ multiplex PCR assay. The clones in this table, taken by TCRdb from immuneACCESS, are in-frame only. Not every clone is retained; where verified, under half of the shortfall comes from an unresolved V gene, and the cause of the rest is unknown. The sample profile shows roughly 79,000 clones; approximately 78% of them were found once. The leading ten clones occupy 3% to 5% of the sample. Reading from cysteine to phenylalanine, the CDR3 counts 16 amino acids. Of the read, only the CDR3 DNA is kept; its 48 bases are in frame from base 1. Unmatched junction bases come to 7, with V trimmed by 4 bases and J by 3 bases. For CDR1 and CDR2, the germline V gene lists SGDLS and YYNGEE.

This sequence uses TRBV9 and TRBJ2-1; 10 of the junction bases match TRBD2. This TCR was sampled from a human donor in good health. Some clones in this sample may be carry-over from other donors' samples. The sequenced sample consisted of PBMCs. At the DNA level, the sequence is TGTGCCAGCAGCTTATTATGGACTAGCGGCTACAATGAGCAGTTCTTC. The translation is CASSLLWTSGYNEQFF.